This is a list of T cell receptor beta chains from one sample in a study of T cells in Graves' hyperthyroidism and ophthalmopathy. Via MiXCR, TCRdb re-called the multiplex PCR reads, giving one row per CDR3 protein. The sample lists 500,000 to 600,000 distinct CDR3 sequences; over 45% were seen once. Sequencing used peripheral blood or thyroid tissue (not recorded which). These receptors originate from an adult woman with Graves' disease, either hyperthyroidism or ophthalmopathy (not recorded which). CDR3s include the opening cysteine and the closing phenylalanine or tryptophan. D genes are given only for firm matches. Some rows have no size entry. The others give once, few or many, or a class for an expanded clone.

v_call: TRBV6-1; j_call: TRBJ2-5; clone_size: many; d_call: NA; cdr3_aa: CASWGPEETQYF; cdr3_nt: TGTGCCAGCTGGGGGCCCGAAGAGACCCAGTACTTC
v_call: TRBV7-9; j_call: TRBJ2-7; clone_size: few; d_call: NA; cdr3_aa: CAANPRRGHEQYF; cdr3_nt: TGTGCCGCGAACCCCCGGAGGGGCCACGAGCAGTACTTC
v_call: TRBV20-1; j_call: TRBJ2-5; clone_size: NA; d_call: NA; cdr3_aa: CSAAIGPPRTQYF; cdr3_nt: TGCAGTGCGGCCATAGGGCCCCCCCGGACCCAGTACTTC
v_call: TRBV20-1; j_call: TRBJ1-2; clone_size: few; d_call: NA; cdr3_aa: CSATATSGDDGYTF; cdr3_nt: TGCAGTGCTACCGCGACTAGCGGGGACGATGGCTACACCTTC
v_call: TRBV29-1; j_call: TRBJ1-2; clone_size: NA; d_call: NA; cdr3_aa: CSVEGGAEGYTF; cdr3_nt: TGCAGCGTTGAAGGGGGCGCGGAAGGCTACACCTTC
v_call: TRBV15; j_call: TRBJ1-3; clone_size: many; d_call: NA; cdr3_aa: CATRIGGFSLRSGNTIYF; cdr3_nt: TGTGCCACCAGGATTGGCGGATTCAGCCTTCGCTCTGGAAACACCATATATTTT
v_call: TRBV10-2; j_call: TRBJ2-2; clone_size: few; d_call: NA; cdr3_aa: CASRLARPGELFF; cdr3_nt: TGCGCCAGCAGACTAGCCCGCCCCGGGGAGCTGTTTTTT
v_call: TRBV20-1; j_call: TRBJ1-5; clone_size: NA; d_call: NA; cdr3_aa: CSARGLAGNQPQHF; cdr3_nt: TGCAGTGCTAGAGGGCTCGCAGGGAATCAGCCCCAGCATTTT
v_call: TRBV20-1; j_call: TRBJ2-5; clone_size: NA; d_call: TRBD2; cdr3_aa: CSARETASGGETQYF; cdr3_nt: TGCAGTGCTAGAGAAACAGCCTCGGGGGGAGAGACCCAGTACTTC
v_call: TRBV20-1; j_call: TRBJ2-1; clone_size: NA; d_call: TRBD2; cdr3_aa: CSARETSRRKQFF; cdr3_nt: TGCAGTGCTAGAGAGACTAGCAGGAGAAAACAGTTCTTC
v_call: TRBV9; j_call: TRBJ1-1; clone_size: NA; d_call: NA; cdr3_aa: CASSVGTGSGGSTEAFF; cdr3_nt: TGTGCCAGCAGCGTTGGTACAGGGTCGGGAGGTAGCACTGAAGCTTTCTTT
v_call: TRBV2; j_call: TRBJ2-6; clone_size: many; d_call: NA; cdr3_aa: CASSEFSGRRGANVLTF; cdr3_nt: TGTGCCAGCAGTGAGTTTTCAGGGCGACGCGGGGCCAACGTCCTGACTTTC
v_call: TRBV4-1; j_call: TRBJ1-2; clone_size: NA; d_call: NA; cdr3_aa: CASSLSVSSFGHTF; cdr3_nt: TGCGCCAGCAGCCTGTCCGTTTCCTCTTTTGGCCACACCTTC
v_call: TRBV7-9; j_call: TRBJ1-4; clone_size: NA; d_call: NA; cdr3_aa: CASSQRIREKLFF; cdr3_nt: TGTGCCAGCAGCCAACGGATACGAGAAAAACTGTTTTTT
v_call: TRBV20-1; j_call: TRBJ1-3; clone_size: few; d_call: NA; cdr3_aa: CSASRDSGNTIYF; cdr3_nt: TGCAGTGCTAGCCGGGACTCTGGAAACACCATATATTTT
v_call: TRBV18; j_call: TRBJ2-7; clone_size: NA; d_call: NA; cdr3_aa: CASSPLPSASYEQYF; cdr3_nt: TGTGCCAGCTCACCATTGCCTTCGGCCTCCTACGAGCAGTACTTC
v_call: TRBV10-3; j_call: TRBJ1-4; clone_size: medium-sized; d_call: NA; cdr3_aa: CAISERGGEKLFF; cdr3_nt: TGTGCCATCAGTGAACGAGGAGGCGAAAAACTGTTTTTT
v_call: TRBV11-2; j_call: TRBJ1-2; clone_size: NA; d_call: NA; cdr3_aa: CASSPLGTKADYGYTF; cdr3_nt: TGTGCCAGCAGCCCACTGGGGACAAAGGCCGACTATGGCTACACCTTC
v_call: TRBV2; j_call: TRBJ2-3; clone_size: few; d_call: TRBD1; cdr3_aa: CASRIQGARGDTQYF; cdr3_nt: TGTGCCAGCAGGATACAGGGGGCGCGGGGAGATACGCAGTATTTT
v_call: TRBV29-1; j_call: TRBJ1-2; clone_size: NA; d_call: NA; cdr3_aa: CSSPQGRSYGYTF; cdr3_nt: TGCAGCAGTCCACAGGGCAGGAGCTATGGCTACACCTTC
v_call: TRBV10-3; j_call: TRBJ2-7; clone_size: few; d_call: TRBD1; cdr3_aa: CAISKTGAYEQYF; cdr3_nt: TGTGCCATCAGTAAGACAGGGGCGTACGAGCAGTACTTC
v_call: TRBV24-1; j_call: TRBJ2-7; clone_size: NA; d_call: TRBD1; cdr3_aa: CATSDAGQGYEQYF; cdr3_nt: TGTGCCACCAGTGATGCGGGACAGGGGTACGAGCAGTACTTC
v_call: TRBV7-9; j_call: TRBJ2-7; clone_size: many; d_call: NA; cdr3_aa: CASSLKVGYEQYF; cdr3_nt: TGTGCCAGCAGCTTGAAGGTGGGCTACGAGCAGTACTTC
v_call: TRBV7-9; j_call: TRBJ1-3; clone_size: NA; d_call: NA; cdr3_aa: CASSSLGGSGNTIYF; cdr3_nt: TGTGCCAGCAGCTCACTGGGAGGCTCTGGAAACACCATATATTTT
v_call: TRBV20-1; j_call: TRBJ2-7; clone_size: many; d_call: NA; cdr3_aa: CSASGTRGRYEQYF; cdr3_nt: TGCAGTGCTTCCGGGACGAGGGGGAGATACGAGCAGTACTTC
v_call: TRBV7-9; j_call: TRBJ1-6; clone_size: few; d_call: TRBD1; cdr3_aa: CASSSTDRQNSPLHF; cdr3_nt: TGTGCCAGCAGCTCCACGGACAGGCAGAATTCACCCCTCCACTTT
v_call: TRBV7-8; j_call: TRBJ1-5; clone_size: NA; d_call: NA; cdr3_aa: CASSVGNGGRQPQHF; cdr3_nt: TGTGCCAGCAGCGTAGGTAACGGGGGGCGGCAGCCCCAGCATTTT
v_call: TRBV12-5; j_call: TRBJ1-1; clone_size: NA; d_call: NA; cdr3_aa: CASALRVGEAFF; cdr3_nt: TGTGCTAGTGCCCTCAGGGTTGGTGAAGCTTTCTTT
v_call: TRBV12-3/TRBV12-4; j_call: TRBJ2-6; clone_size: NA; d_call: NA; cdr3_aa: CASSLPSGANVLTF; cdr3_nt: TGTGCCAGCTCGCTGCCATCTGGGGCCAACGTCCTGACTTTC
v_call: TRBV29-1; j_call: TRBJ2-7; clone_size: NA; d_call: TRBD1; cdr3_aa: CSVTTGQGSYEQYF; cdr3_nt: TGCAGCGTAACAACGGGACAGGGATCCTACGAGCAGTACTTC
v_call: TRBV20-1; j_call: TRBJ1-2; clone_size: few; d_call: TRBD1; cdr3_aa: CSARQGVGGYTF; cdr3_nt: TGCAGTGCGAGACAGGGGGTGGGTGGCTACACCTTC
v_call: TRBV10-3; j_call: TRBJ2-5; clone_size: NA; d_call: TRBD1; cdr3_aa: CAISEQGVDQETQYF; cdr3_nt: TGTGCCATCAGTGAACAGGGGGTCGACCAAGAGACCCAGTACTTC
v_call: TRBV2; j_call: TRBJ1-1; clone_size: many; d_call: NA; cdr3_aa: CASRDSRMNTEAFF; cdr3_nt: TGTGCCAGCAGGGACAGCCGCATGAACACTGAAGCTTTCTTT
v_call: TRBV11-3; j_call: TRBJ2-7; clone_size: NA; d_call: NA; cdr3_aa: CASRLATDAYEQYF; cdr3_nt: TGTGCCAGCAGATTGGCGACAGATGCCTACGAGCAGTACTTC
v_call: TRBV25-1; j_call: TRBJ1-1; clone_size: few; d_call: TRBD1; cdr3_aa: CASSAREEFRDRESTEAFF; cdr3_nt: TGTGCCAGCAGTGCTAGAGAGGAGTTTCGGGACAGGGAAAGCACTGAAGCTTTCTTT
v_call: TRBV7-9; j_call: TRBJ1-2; clone_size: many; d_call: NA; cdr3_aa: CASSFRTDNYGYTF; cdr3_nt: TGTGCCAGCAGCTTCAGGACGGACAACTATGGCTACACCTTC
v_call: TRBV29-1; j_call: TRBJ2-5; clone_size: few; d_call: TRBD2; cdr3_aa: CSVATSGSPQETQYF; cdr3_nt: TGCAGCGTTGCGACTAGCGGGAGTCCTCAAGAGACCCAGTACTTC
v_call: TRBV29-1; j_call: TRBJ1-1; clone_size: NA; d_call: NA; cdr3_aa: CGTVTENTEAFF; cdr3_nt: TGCGGTACCGTGACAGAGAACACTGAAGCTTTCTTC
v_call: TRBV7-2; j_call: TRBJ1-1; clone_size: NA; d_call: NA; cdr3_aa: CASSPWGGTEAFF; cdr3_nt: TGTGCCAGCAGCCCTTGGGGTGGCACTGAAGCTTTCTTT
v_call: TRBV19; j_call: TRBJ1-1; clone_size: many; d_call: NA; cdr3_aa: CASSAGRVLNTEAFF; cdr3_nt: TGTGCCAGTAGTGCGGGCCGTGTACTGAACACTGAAGCTTTCTTT
v_call: TRBV7-9; j_call: TRBJ1-3; clone_size: NA; d_call: NA; cdr3_aa: CASSGEKGNTIYF; cdr3_nt: TGTGCCAGCAGCGGGGAAAAAGGAAACACCATATATTTT
v_call: TRBV12-3/TRBV12-4; j_call: TRBJ2-3; clone_size: NA; d_call: NA; cdr3_aa: CASTVGTSGTDTQYF; cdr3_nt: TGTGCCAGCACCGTAGGGACCAGCGGCACAGATACGCAGTATTTT
v_call: TRBV29-1; j_call: TRBJ1-2; clone_size: NA; d_call: NA; cdr3_aa: CSVEGAEGYTF; cdr3_nt: TGCAGCGTTGAGGGCGCGGAAGGCTACACCTTC
v_call: TRBV7-9; j_call: TRBJ2-5; clone_size: many; d_call: TRBD2; cdr3_aa: CASSKPLAGVGQETQYF; cdr3_nt: TGTGCCAGCAGCAAACCCCTAGCGGGAGTTGGGCAAGAGACCCAGTACTTC
v_call: TRBV4-2; j_call: TRBJ1-2; clone_size: NA; d_call: NA; cdr3_aa: CVSSRDRNAFYGYTF; cdr3_nt: TGTGTCAGCAGCCGAGACAGGAATGCGTTCTATGGCTACACCTTC
v_call: TRBV30; j_call: TRBJ1-3; clone_size: NA; d_call: NA; cdr3_aa: CAWDGMASSGNTIYF; cdr3_nt: TGTGCCTGGGATGGGATGGCAAGCTCTGGAAACACCATATATTTT
v_call: TRBV9; j_call: TRBJ1-4; clone_size: many; d_call: NA; cdr3_aa: CASSAEGRSEKLFF; cdr3_nt: TGTGCCAGCAGCGCGGAGGGAAGAAGTGAAAAACTGTTTTTT
v_call: TRBV5-5; j_call: TRBJ1-6; clone_size: many; d_call: NA; cdr3_aa: CASRAMNSPLHF; cdr3_nt: TGTGCCAGCAGAGCGATGAATTCACCCCTCCACTTT